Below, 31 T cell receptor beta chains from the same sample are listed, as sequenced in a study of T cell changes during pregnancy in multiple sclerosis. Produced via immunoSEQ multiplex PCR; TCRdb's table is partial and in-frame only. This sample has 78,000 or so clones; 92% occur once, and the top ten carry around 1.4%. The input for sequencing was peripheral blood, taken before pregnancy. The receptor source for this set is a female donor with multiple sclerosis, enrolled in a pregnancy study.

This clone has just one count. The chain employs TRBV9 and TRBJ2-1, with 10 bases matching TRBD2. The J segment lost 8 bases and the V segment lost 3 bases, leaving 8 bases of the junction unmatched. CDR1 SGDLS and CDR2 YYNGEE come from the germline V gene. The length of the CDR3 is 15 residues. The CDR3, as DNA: TGTGCCAGCAGCGCCAGCGGGGGGGCCGTGGATGAGCAGTTCTTC. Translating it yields CASSASGGAVDEQFF.

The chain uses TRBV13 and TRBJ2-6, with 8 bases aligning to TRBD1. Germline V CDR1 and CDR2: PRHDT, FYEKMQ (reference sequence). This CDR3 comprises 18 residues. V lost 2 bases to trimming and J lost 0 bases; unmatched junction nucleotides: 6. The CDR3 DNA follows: TGTGCCAGCAGCTTAAACGGACAGGGTGGCTCTGGGGCCAACGTCCTGACTTTC. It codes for CASSLNGQGGSGANVLTF.

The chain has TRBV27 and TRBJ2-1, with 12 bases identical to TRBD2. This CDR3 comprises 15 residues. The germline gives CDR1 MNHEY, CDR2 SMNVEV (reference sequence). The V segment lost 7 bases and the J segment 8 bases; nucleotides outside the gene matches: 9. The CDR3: CASNPSGGAVHEQFF. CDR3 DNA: TGTGCCAGCAACCCTAGCGGGGGGGCTGTCCATGAGCAGTTCTTC.

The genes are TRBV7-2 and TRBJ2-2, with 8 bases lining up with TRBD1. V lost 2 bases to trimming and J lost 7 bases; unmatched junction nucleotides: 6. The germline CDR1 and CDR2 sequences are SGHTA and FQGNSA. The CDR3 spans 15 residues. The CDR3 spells CASSLKTGDGGELFF. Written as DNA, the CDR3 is TGTGCCAGCAGCTTAAAGACAGGGGATGGCGGGGAGCTGTTTTTT.

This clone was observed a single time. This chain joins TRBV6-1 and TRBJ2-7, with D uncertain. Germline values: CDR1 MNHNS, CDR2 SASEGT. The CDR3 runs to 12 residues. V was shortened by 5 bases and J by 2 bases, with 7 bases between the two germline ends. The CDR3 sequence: CASSKTPYEQYF. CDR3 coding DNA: TGTGCCAGCAGTAAGACACCCTACGAGCAGTACTTC.

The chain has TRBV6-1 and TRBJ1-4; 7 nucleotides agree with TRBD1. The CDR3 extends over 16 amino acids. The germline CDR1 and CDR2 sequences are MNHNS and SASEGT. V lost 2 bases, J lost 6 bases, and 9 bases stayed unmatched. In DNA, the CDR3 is TGTGCCAGCAGTGAATCTGCCGGGACAGCACATGAAAAACTGTTTTTT. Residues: CASSESAGTAHEKLFF.

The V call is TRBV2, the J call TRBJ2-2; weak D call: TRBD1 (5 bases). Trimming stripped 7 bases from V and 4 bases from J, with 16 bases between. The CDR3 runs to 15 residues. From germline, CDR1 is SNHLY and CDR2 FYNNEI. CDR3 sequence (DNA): TGTGCCAGCACCAGGGTAACCACAGGCACCGGGGAGCTGTTTTTT. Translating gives CASTRVTTGTGELFF.

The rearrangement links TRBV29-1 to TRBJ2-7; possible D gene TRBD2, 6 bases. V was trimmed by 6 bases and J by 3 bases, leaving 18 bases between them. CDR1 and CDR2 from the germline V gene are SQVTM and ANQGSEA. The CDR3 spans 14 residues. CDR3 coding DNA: TGCAGCGTACGGACCGGGGACTTACTCTACGAGCAGTACTTC. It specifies CSVRTGDLLYEQYF.

The CDR3 nucleotides read TGTGCCAGCAGTATTTCAGGGGGCGCGAGACAGCCCCAGCATTTT. It yields the protein CASSISGGARQPQHF. The gene calls are TRBV6-5 and TRBJ1-5, with 8 bases lining up with TRBD1. The germline V gene encodes CDR1 MNHEY and CDR2 SVGAGI. The CDR3 is 15 residues long. Unmatched junction bases numbered 10, after V lost 5 bases and J lost 7 bases.

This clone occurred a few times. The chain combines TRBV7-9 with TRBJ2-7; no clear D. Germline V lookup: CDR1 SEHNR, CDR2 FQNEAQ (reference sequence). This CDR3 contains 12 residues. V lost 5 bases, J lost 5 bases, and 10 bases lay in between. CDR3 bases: TGTGCCAGCAGCCAATGGGCTGACGAGCAGTACTTC. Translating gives CASSQWADEQYF.

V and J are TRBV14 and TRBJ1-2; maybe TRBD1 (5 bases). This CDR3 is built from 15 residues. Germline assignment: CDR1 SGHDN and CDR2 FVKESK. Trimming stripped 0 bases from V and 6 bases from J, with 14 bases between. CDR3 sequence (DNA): TGTGCCAGCAGCCAAGATCCCGGGGGGGTAAATGGCTACACCTTC. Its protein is CASSQDPGGVNGYTF.

CDR3 sequence (DNA): TGTGCCACCAGCACCGGGGGGGCCTTAAATGAGCAGTTCTTC. Residues: CATSTGGALNEQFF. The V call is TRBV15, the J call TRBJ2-1, with 8 bases lining up with TRBD2. Germline-derived CDR1 and CDR2 are LNHNV and YYDKDF (reference sequence). The CDR3 has 14 amino acids. With 4 bases clipped from V and 7 bases from J, the junction kept 6 bases outside the gene matches.

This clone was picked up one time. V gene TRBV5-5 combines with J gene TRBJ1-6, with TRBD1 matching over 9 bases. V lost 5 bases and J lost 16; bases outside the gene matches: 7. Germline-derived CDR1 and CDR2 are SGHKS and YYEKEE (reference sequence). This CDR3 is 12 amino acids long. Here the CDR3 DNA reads TGTGCCAGCAGTTTTACAGGGGGCTCGCTCCACTTT. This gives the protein CASSFTGGSLHF.

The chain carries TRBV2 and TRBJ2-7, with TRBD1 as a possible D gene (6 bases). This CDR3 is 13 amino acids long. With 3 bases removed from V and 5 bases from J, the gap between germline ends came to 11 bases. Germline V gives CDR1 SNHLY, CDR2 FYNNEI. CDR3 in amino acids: CASSDRGRDEQYF. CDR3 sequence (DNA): TGTGCCAGCAGTGACAGGGGCCGGGACGAGCAGTACTTC.

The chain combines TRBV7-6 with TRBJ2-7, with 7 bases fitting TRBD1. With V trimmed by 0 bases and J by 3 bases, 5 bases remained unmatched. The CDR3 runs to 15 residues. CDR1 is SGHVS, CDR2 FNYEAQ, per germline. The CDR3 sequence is CASSLAQGQYYEQYF. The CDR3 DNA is TGTGCCAGCAGCTTAGCTCAGGGACAGTACTACGAGCAGTACTTC.

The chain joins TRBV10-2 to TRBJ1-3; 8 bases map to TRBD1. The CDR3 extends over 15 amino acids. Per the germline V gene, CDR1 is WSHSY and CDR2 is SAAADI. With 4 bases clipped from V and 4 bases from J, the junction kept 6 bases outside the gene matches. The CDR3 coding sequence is TGCGCCAGCAGTGTGGTCAGGGGGCAAGGAAACACCATATATTTT. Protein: CASSVVRGQGNTIYF.

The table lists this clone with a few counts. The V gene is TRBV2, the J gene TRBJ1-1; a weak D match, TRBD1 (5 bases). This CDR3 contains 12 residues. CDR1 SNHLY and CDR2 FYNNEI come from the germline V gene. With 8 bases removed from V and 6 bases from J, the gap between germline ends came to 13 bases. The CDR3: CASFFQGPEAFF. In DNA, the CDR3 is TGTGCCAGCTTTTTCCAGGGTCCTGAAGCTTTCTTT.

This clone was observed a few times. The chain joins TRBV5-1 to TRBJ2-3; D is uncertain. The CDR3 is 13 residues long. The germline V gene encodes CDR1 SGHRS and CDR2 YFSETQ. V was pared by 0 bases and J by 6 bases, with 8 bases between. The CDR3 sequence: CASSLGAADTQYF. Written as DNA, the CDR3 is TGCGCCAGCAGCTTGGGAGCCGCGGATACGCAGTATTTT.

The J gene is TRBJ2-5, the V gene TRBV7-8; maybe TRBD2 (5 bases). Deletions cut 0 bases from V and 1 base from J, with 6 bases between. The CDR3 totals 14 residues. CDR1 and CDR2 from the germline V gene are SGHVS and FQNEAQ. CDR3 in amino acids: CASSLATTQETQYF. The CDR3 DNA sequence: TGTGCCAGCAGCTTAGCGACTACCCAAGAGACCCAGTACTTC.

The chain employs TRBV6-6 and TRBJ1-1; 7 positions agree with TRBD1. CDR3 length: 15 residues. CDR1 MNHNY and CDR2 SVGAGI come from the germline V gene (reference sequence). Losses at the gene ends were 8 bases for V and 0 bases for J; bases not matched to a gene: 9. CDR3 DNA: TGTGCCAGCTTGAGGGGGCTTTCTATGAACACTGAAGCTTTCTTT. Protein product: CASLRGLSMNTEAFF.

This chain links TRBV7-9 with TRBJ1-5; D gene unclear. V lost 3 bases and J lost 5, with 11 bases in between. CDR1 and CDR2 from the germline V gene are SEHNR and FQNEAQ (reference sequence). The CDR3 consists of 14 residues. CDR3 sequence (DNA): TGTGCCAGCAGCTTCCAAGACACTTATCAGCCCCAGCATTTT. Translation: CASSFQDTYQPQHF.

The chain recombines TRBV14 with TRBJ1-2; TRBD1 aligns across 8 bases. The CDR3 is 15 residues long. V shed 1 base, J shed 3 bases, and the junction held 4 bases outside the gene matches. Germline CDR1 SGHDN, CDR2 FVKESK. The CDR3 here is CASSQVGQDYYGYTF. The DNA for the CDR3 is TGTGCCAGCAGCCAAGTGGGACAGGACTACTATGGCTACACCTTC.

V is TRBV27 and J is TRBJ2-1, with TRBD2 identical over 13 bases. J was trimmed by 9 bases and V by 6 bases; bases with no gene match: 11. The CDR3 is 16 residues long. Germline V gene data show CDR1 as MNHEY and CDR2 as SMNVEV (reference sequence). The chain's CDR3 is CASSFGLAGARGEQFF. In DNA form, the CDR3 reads TGTGCCAGCAGCTTCGGACTAGCGGGGGCCAGGGGTGAGCAGTTCTTC.

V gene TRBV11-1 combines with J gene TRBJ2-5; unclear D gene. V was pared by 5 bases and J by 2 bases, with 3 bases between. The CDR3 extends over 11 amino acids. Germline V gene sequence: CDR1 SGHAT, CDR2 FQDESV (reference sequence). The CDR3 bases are TGTGCCAGCAGCCAACAAGAGACCCAGTACTTC. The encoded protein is CASSQQETQYF.

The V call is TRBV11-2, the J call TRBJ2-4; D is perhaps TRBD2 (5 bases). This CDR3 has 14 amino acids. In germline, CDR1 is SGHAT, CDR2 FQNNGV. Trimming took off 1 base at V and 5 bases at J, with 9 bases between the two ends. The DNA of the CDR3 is TGTGCCAGCAGCTTAGGAGGGTACCAAAACATTCAGTACTTC. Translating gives CASSLGGYQNIQYF. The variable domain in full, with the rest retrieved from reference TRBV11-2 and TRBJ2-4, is EAGVAQSPRYKIIEKRQSVAFWCNPISGHATLYWYQQILGQGPKLLIQFQNNGVVDDSQLPKDRFSAERLKGVDSTLKIQPAKLEDSAVYLCASSLGGYQNIQYFGAGTRLSVL.

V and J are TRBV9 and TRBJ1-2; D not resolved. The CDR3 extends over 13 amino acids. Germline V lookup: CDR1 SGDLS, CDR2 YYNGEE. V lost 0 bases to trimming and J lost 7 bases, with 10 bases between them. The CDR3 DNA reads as TGTGCCAGCAGCGTAGGGGGAACTAGTGGCTACACCTTC. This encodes CASSVGGTSGYTF.

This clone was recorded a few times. CDR3 sequence (DNA): TGTGCCAGTAGTAGGGAGGGCCGCAATCAGCCCCAGCATTTT. It is translated as CASSREGRNQPQHF. J is TRBJ1-5 and V is TRBV19; D not certain. The CDR3 runs to 14 residues. Germline V gene lookup returns CDR1 LNHDA and CDR2 SQIVND (reference sequence). The ends were cut back, 4 bases at V and 2 bases at J, with 9 bases in the middle.

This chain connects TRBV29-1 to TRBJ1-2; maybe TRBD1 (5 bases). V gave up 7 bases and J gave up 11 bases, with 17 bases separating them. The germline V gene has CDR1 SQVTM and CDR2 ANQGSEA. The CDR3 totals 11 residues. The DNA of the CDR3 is TGCAGCGGGGGGGACGGGTCTCTTTACACCTTC. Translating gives CSGGDGSLYTF.

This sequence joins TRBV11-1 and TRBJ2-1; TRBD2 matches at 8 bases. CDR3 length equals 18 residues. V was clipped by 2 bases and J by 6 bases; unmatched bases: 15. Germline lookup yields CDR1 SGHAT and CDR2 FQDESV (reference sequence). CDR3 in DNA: TGTGCCAGCAGCTTATCGGCCGGGAGGGGGAGATGGGGCAATGAGCAGTTCTTC. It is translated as CASSLSAGRGRWGNEQFF.

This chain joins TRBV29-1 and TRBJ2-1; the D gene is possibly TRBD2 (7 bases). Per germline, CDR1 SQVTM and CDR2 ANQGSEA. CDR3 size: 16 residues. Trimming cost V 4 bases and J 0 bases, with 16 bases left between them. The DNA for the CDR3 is TGCAGCGTTGCGGGGGGCCCGACAGCCTCCTACAATGAGCAGTTCTTC. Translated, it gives CSVAGGPTASYNEQFF.

The CDR3 bases are TGTGCCAGCAAAGGTGCCACAGGGAGTATGACCCAGTACTTC. Translation: CASKGATGSMTQYF. V is TRBV13 and J is TRBJ2-5; D perhaps matches TRBD1 (6 bases). The CDR3 runs 14 residues. Trimming pared 7 bases from V and 7 bases from J, leaving 19 bases between. Germline CDR1 reads PRHDT; CDR2 reads FYEKMQ (reference sequence). The full variable domain, rest sourced from reference TRBV13 and TRBJ2-5, is AAGVIQSPRHLIKEKRETATLKCYPIPRHDTVYWYQQGPGQDPQFLISFYEKMQSDKGSIPDRFSAQQFSDYHSELNMSSLELGDSALYFCASKGATGSMTQYFGPGTRLLVL.